Following are 23 T cell receptor beta chains from one sample sequenced in a study of blood T cell repertoires in COVID-19. Generated by immunoSEQ multiplex PCR, the TCRdb table keeps only in-frame clones and is missing some. The sample consists of more than 85,000 clones, 82% of them appearing once. Sequencing was done on a sample of peripheral blood. Receptor source: an elderly man with acute or convalescent COVID-19.

The chain is built from TRBV7-9 and TRBJ2-2; D might be TRBD1 (5 bases). This CDR3 is 13 amino acids long. Germline assignment: CDR1 SEHNR and CDR2 FQNEAQ (reference sequence). V lost 6 bases and J lost 4, with 9 bases in between. In nucleotides, the CDR3 is TGTGCCAGCAGGTGGCAGGGCACCGGGGAGCTGTTTTTT. As protein: CASRWQGTGELFF.

This rearrangement joins TRBV2 to TRBJ1-2; 8 nucleotides align to TRBD1. V dropped 0 bases and J dropped 4; count of bases not matched to a gene: 7. From germline, CDR1 is SNHLY and CDR2 FYNNEI. This CDR3 has 16 residues. CDR3 DNA: TGTGCCAGCAGTGAAGCGCTTGGGACAGGTGTCTATGGCTACACCTTC. As protein: CASSEALGTGVYGYTF.

The rearrangement uses TRBV6-1 and TRBJ2-1, with a possible D match to TRBD2 (6 bases). The CDR3 runs to 17 residues. Trimming left V 4 bases short and J 4 bases short, with 20 bases between. Germline loops: CDR1 MNHNS, CDR2 SASEGT. CDR3 sequence: CASSGVLGLTGYNEQFF. CDR3 nucleotide sequence: TGTGCCAGCAGTGGGGTCTTGGGACTGACCGGATACAATGAGCAGTTCTTC.

This chain joins TRBV4-1 and TRBJ2-1; weak D call: TRBD1 (5 bases). Trimming took 1 base from V and 6 from J, leaving 10 bases between them. The CDR3 loop spans 14 amino acids. CDR1 and CDR2 (germline): MGHRA, YSYEKL. The CDR3 region is CASSQGSRANEQFF. In DNA, the CDR3 is TGCGCCAGCAGCCAAGGGAGCAGGGCCAATGAGCAGTTCTTC.

This sequence joins TRBV25-1 and TRBJ1-4, with 9 bases that match TRBD1. The germline V gene has CDR1 MGHDK and CDR2 SYGVNS. Trimming took 3 bases from V and 2 from J; bases not matched to a gene: 7. CDR3 length: 17 amino acids. The CDR3 nucleotides are TGTGCCAGCAGTGACCAGACAGGGGGATGGACTAATGAAAAACTGTTTTTT. Translated, it gives CASSDQTGGWTNEKLFF.

This clone was seen just once. V and J are TRBV6-5 and TRBJ1-1; 8 positions match TRBD1. From germline, CDR1 is MNHEY and CDR2 SVGAGI. The CDR3 consists of 10 residues. J was trimmed by 10 bases and V by 8 bases; bases with no gene match: 3. For the CDR3, the DNA is TGTGCCAGCCTGGGACAGGTAGCTTTCTTT. This sequence encodes CASLGQVAFF.

This chain joins TRBV19 and TRBJ2-1; no firm D call. Trimming removed 2 bases from V and 2 bases from J, with 10 bases in between. CDR1 LNHDA and CDR2 SQIVND come from the germline V gene (reference sequence). CDR3 length: 15 residues. CDR3 sequence: CASSINTQPYNEQFF. The CDR3 coding sequence is TGTGCCAGTAGTATAAATACTCAACCCTACAATGAGCAGTTCTTC.

The chain links TRBV5-8 to TRBJ2-3; D is uncertain. Trimming cost V 0 bases and J 4 bases, with 6 bases left between them. Per the germline V gene, CDR1 is SGHTS and CDR2 is YDEGEE. The CDR3 spans 13 residues. The CDR3 DNA reads as TGTGCCAGCAGCTTGGCCGAGGCAGATACGCAGTATTTT. It is translated as CASSLAEADTQYF.

The chain employs TRBV4-1 and TRBJ2-1, with a weak D call TRBD1 (6 bases). Trimming left V 4 bases short and J 3 bases short, with 13 bases between. CDR1 is MGHRA, CDR2 YSYEKL, per germline. This CDR3 has 15 residues. CDR3 protein: CASSRHRESYNEQFF. In nucleotides, the CDR3 is TGCGCCAGCAGCCGCCACAGGGAGAGCTACAATGAGCAGTTCTTC.

The V call is TRBV5-1, the J call TRBJ1-4; tentatively, D is TRBD1 (5 bases). V lost 2 bases to trimming and J lost 7 bases, with 18 bases between them. This CDR3 is built from 16 residues. Germline assignment: CDR1 SGHRS and CDR2 YFSETQ. The DNA of the CDR3 is TGCGCCAGCAGCTTCCGAAGTGGGGTGCAGGGTGAAAAACTGTTTTTT. Translation gives CASSFRSGVQGEKLFF.

CDR3 sequence reads: CASSIDGLRYEQFF. Here the CDR3 DNA reads TGTGCCAGTAGTATAGATGGATTGAGGTATGAGCAGTTCTTC. The rearrangement links TRBV19 to TRBJ2-1; D is undetermined. CDR1 is LNHDA and CDR2 is SQIVND in the germline V gene (reference sequence). The ends were cut back, 0 bases at V and 8 bases at J, with 11 bases in the middle. The CDR3 has 14 amino acids.

The chain combines TRBV5-4 with TRBJ2-1, with D perhaps matching TRBD2 (5 bases). CDR3 length: 15 amino acids. The germline V and J ends were trimmed by 0 bases and 0 bases, with 7 bases remaining between them. Germline V gives CDR1 SGHNT, CDR2 YYREEE (reference sequence). In DNA form, the CDR3 reads TGTGCCAGCAGCTTGGAAGCGGCCTCCTACAATGAGCAGTTCTTC. It yields the protein CASSLEAASYNEQFF.

The rearrangement joins TRBV7-8 to TRBJ2-3, with 10 bases that match TRBD2. This CDR3 spans 16 amino acids. CDR1 and CDR2 from the germline V gene are SGHVS and FQNEAQ. Losses at the gene ends were 5 bases for V and 5 bases for J; bases not matched to a gene: 10. CDR3 loop: CASSLSSGRLLDTQYF. The CDR3 DNA sequence: TGTGCCAGCAGCCTGTCTAGCGGGAGACTACTAGATACGCAGTATTTT.

The chain uses TRBV24-1 and TRBJ2-5; D possibly corresponds to TRBD2 (5 bases). The V gene's germline CDR1 is KGHDR and CDR2 SFDVKD. Between the trimmed V and J ends, which lost 3 bases and 5 bases, there was a span of 15 bases. The CDR3 spans 15 residues. The CDR3 DNA sequence: TGTGCCACCAGTGATCCCCAGAGGGCAATTGAGACCCAGTACTTC. Translated, it gives CATSDPQRAIETQYF.

The chain combines TRBV6-6 with TRBJ2-7, with D maybe TRBD2 (5 bases). Germline V CDR1 and CDR2: MNHNY, SVGAGI (reference sequence). CDR3 length equals 14 residues. Trimming cost V 2 bases and J 2 bases, with 10 bases left between them. In nucleotides, the CDR3 is TGTGCCAGCAGTTACCTTCGGGGTACCTACGAGCAGTACTTC. Its protein product is CASSYLRGTYEQYF.

The rearrangement joins TRBV20-1 to TRBJ1-3, with D maybe TRBD1 (5 bases). The CDR3 totals 11 residues. Germline-derived CDR1 and CDR2 are DFQATT and SNEGSKA (reference sequence). V lost 6 bases, J lost 9 bases, and 12 bases lay in between. The CDR3 DNA reads as TGCAGTGCCCCAGTCCAGGGCACCATATATTTT. This gives the protein CSAPVQGTIYF.

The rearrangement joins TRBV30 to TRBJ1-6; weak D call: TRBD1 (5 bases). Germline lookup yields CDR1 GTSNPN and CDR2 SVGIG (reference sequence). Trimming cost V 4 bases and J 2 bases, with 15 bases left between them. The CDR3 consists of 16 residues. CDR3 amino acids: CAWKPREAPYNSPLHF. For the CDR3, the DNA is TGTGCCTGGAAACCCAGGGAGGCCCCCTATAATTCACCCCTCCACTTT.

The V call is TRBV5-5, the J call TRBJ1-6; 9 bases are shared with TRBD1. Germline CDR1 SGHKS, CDR2 YYEKEE (reference sequence). CDR3 length: 14 residues. V lost 3 bases, J lost 8 bases, and 3 bases stayed unmatched. The DNA for the CDR3 is TGTGCCAGCAGCTCCCGACAGGGGGATTCACCCCTCCACTTT. As protein: CASSSRQGDSPLHF.

This chain joins TRBV30 and TRBJ2-5, with D possibly matching TRBD1 (6 bases). The CDR3 contains 13 residues. The V gene's germline CDR1 is GTSNPN and CDR2 SVGIG (reference sequence). The V end was cut by 4 bases, the J end by 2 bases, with 11 bases between. The CDR3 protein is CAWKGTPQETQYF. The CDR3 bases are TGTGCCTGGAAAGGGACACCTCAAGAGACCCAGTACTTC.

This rearrangement joins TRBV28 to TRBJ1-5; TRBD1 might be the D (6 bases). Trimming removed 8 bases at V and 2 bases at J, with 19 bases between. CDR3 length equals 16 residues. Germline V gene data show CDR1 as MDHEN and CDR2 as SYDVKM. In DNA form, the CDR3 reads TGTGCCAGCCATTCCTTGAGGGGGTCGGGCAATCAGCCCCAGCATTTT. This encodes CASHSLRGSGNQPQHF.

V and J are TRBV30 and TRBJ1-5; 9 positions match TRBD1. Germline V lookup: CDR1 GTSNPN, CDR2 SVGIG (reference sequence). The CDR3 length is 13 residues. After removal of 3 bases from V and 4 bases from J, the junction contained 1 base not matched to a gene. The CDR3 sequence is CAWSDRGNQPQHF. In DNA, the CDR3 is TGTGCCTGGAGCGACAGGGGGAATCAGCCCCAGCATTTT.

This chain joins TRBV30 and TRBJ2-2; maybe TRBD1 (5 bases). From germline, CDR1 is GTSNPN and CDR2 SVGIG (reference sequence). Trimming left V 2 bases short and J 4 bases short, with 14 bases between. The CDR3 length is 15 residues. CDR3 nucleotide sequence: TGTGCCTGGAGTTCACAGGCCGGCTTCACCGGGGAGCTGTTTTTT. This encodes CAWSSQAGFTGELFF.

V is TRBV24-1 and J is TRBJ2-2; 10 bases fit TRBD1. The CDR3 is 17 amino acids. With 3 bases clipped from V and 1 base from J, the junction kept 4 bases outside the gene matches. Germline assignment: CDR1 KGHDR and CDR2 SFDVKD. In nucleotides, the CDR3 is TGTGCCACCAGTGATACCCGGACAGGGGGGAACACCGGGGAGCTGTTTTTT. The encoded protein is CATSDTRTGGNTGELFF.